This T cell receptor beta chain was retrieved from a study of T cell repertoires in cytomegalovirus infection. Overall study context: Matching HLA type, along with CMV infection, was indicated by public TCR beta signatures. General study findings and limits: It was HLA-C-restricted CMV-specific TCR beta clonotypes that dominated the response ex vivo.

The CDR3 totals 15 residues. From germline, CDR1 is SGHTA and CDR2 FQGTGA. Trimming removed 5 bases from V and 6 bases from J; junction bases left unmatched: 9. The sample holds many counts of this clonotype. The antigen is undetermined. MiXCR, applied by TCRdb to the reads, yields one record per CDR3 protein. The data show approximately 490,000 distinct CDR3 sequences, with about 11% seen just once and 10% held by the top ten. The chain links TRBV7-3 to TRBJ2-1, with 8 bases lining up with TRBD2. The receptor's source is a human donor in good health (CMV status not recorded). Some clones in this sample may be carry-over from other donors' samples. The specimen was PBMCs. The CDR3 protein is CASSNRGGPRNEQFF. The CDR3 DNA reads TGTGCCAGCAGCAACCGGGGGGGCCCCCGCAATGAGCAGTTCTTC.